The entry that follows covers one T cell receptor (beta chain) sequence. As yet, its antigen is unknown. Vbeta (60) and Jbeta (13) primers were used in the PCR. Sequenced by immunoSEQ multiplex PCR; TCRdb stores in-frame clones only, minus some. The table shows under 150,000 clones, with roughly four fifths occurring only once. The germline gives CDR1 SQVTM, CDR2 ANQGSEA. The CDR3 contains 12 residues. Trimming removed 4 bases from V and 4 bases from J, with 10 bases in between. The entry originates in a study of cytomegalovirus exposure and HLA in healthy donors. Study details: About 82 million unique TCRs from HLA-typed donors were held in an early release of data.

Study-level findings and limits: In an earlier analysis, most TCR beta V segments were productive about 90% or about 30% of the time. The authors listed 150 to 200 TCR beta chains as cytomegalovirus-associated. Clonal expansion was found to be greater in HLA-associated TCR beta chains than in equally common others in a later analysis.

What was sequenced was PBMCs. The chain combines TRBV29-1 with TRBJ2-5; tentatively, D is TRBD1 (6 bases). The receptor was derived from a male donor in good health and CMV-seropositive. DNA for the CDR3: TGCAGCGTTGGCAGGGGTGGAGAGACCCAGTACTTC. Protein product: CSVGRGGETQYF.